Listed below are T cell receptor beta chains from one sample, sequenced in a study of blood T cell repertoires in COVID-19. Assay used: immunoSEQ multiplex PCR; TCRdb lists only in-frame clones, some missing. The sample has roughly 200,000 clones; 70% to 85% are singletons. Sequencing input: peripheral blood. Source of these receptors: a man aged 45-60 years who had recovered from COVID-19. Each CDR3 is given with its conserved first and last residue. D genes are given only for firm matches. Some rows mark clone size as missing; the rest say once, few, many or name a class of expanded clone.

D gene: -; CDR3 length: 11; J gene: TRBJ1-1; V gene: TRBV29-1; clone size: -; CDR3 protein: CSVVLNTEAFF; CDR3 DNA: TGCAGCGTTGTCTTGAACACTGAAGCTTTCTTT
D gene: TRBD2; CDR3 length: 14; J gene: TRBJ2-3; V gene: TRBV11-3; clone size: -; CDR3 protein: CASSSPGLADTQYF; CDR3 DNA: TGTGCCAGCAGCTCCCCGGGACTAGCAGATACGCAGTATTTT
D gene: -; CDR3 length: 13; J gene: TRBJ2-5; V gene: TRBV19; clone size: -; CDR3 protein: CASSEQGSETQYF; CDR3 DNA: TGTGCCAGTAGTGAACAGGGTTCTGAGACCCAGTACTTC
D gene: -; CDR3 length: 13; J gene: TRBJ2-5; V gene: TRBV2; clone size: -; CDR3 protein: CASSREMEETQYF; CDR3 DNA: TGTGCCAGCAGCAGGGAAATGGAAGAGACCCAGTACTTC
D gene: TRBD1; CDR3 length: 14; J gene: TRBJ1-5; V gene: TRBV27; clone size: once; CDR3 protein: CASRRDRGNQPQHF; CDR3 DNA: TGTGCCAGCAGAAGGGACAGGGGAAATCAGCCCCAGCATTTT
D gene: TRBD1; CDR3 length: 15; J gene: TRBJ2-7; V gene: TRBV2; clone size: -; CDR3 protein: CASTDRDRVSYEQYF; CDR3 DNA: TGTGCCAGCACCGACCGGGACAGGGTCTCCTACGAGCAGTACTTC
D gene: TRBD2; CDR3 length: 16; J gene: TRBJ2-5; V gene: TRBV6-5; clone size: once; CDR3 protein: CASSYFLAGGPETQYF; CDR3 DNA: TGTGCCAGCAGTTACTTCTTAGCGGGAGGGCCAGAGACCCAGTACTTC
D gene: TRBD1; CDR3 length: 17; J gene: TRBJ2-1; V gene: TRBV2; clone size: -; CDR3 protein: CASSIQGEGSSYNEQFF; CDR3 DNA: TGTGCCAGCAGCATACAGGGGGAAGGAAGCTCCTACAATGAGCAGTTCTTC
D gene: TRBD1; CDR3 length: 14; J gene: TRBJ2-5; V gene: TRBV28; clone size: -; CDR3 protein: CASSFLDRQETQYF; CDR3 DNA: TGTGCCAGCAGTTTCCTGGACAGGCAAGAGACCCAGTACTTC
D gene: TRBD2; CDR3 length: 16; J gene: TRBJ2-5; V gene: TRBV5-4; clone size: -; CDR3 protein: CASSFARLAGGETQHF; CDR3 DNA: TGTGCCAGCAGCTTCGCCAGACTAGCGGGAGGCGAGACCCAGCACTTC
D gene: TRBD1; CDR3 length: 16; J gene: TRBJ1-2; V gene: TRBV7-9; clone size: once; CDR3 protein: CASSLTNDRGGEGYTF; CDR3 DNA: TGTGCCAGCAGCTTAACAAACGACAGGGGGGGAGAAGGCTACACCTTC
D gene: TRBD1; CDR3 length: 15; J gene: TRBJ2-1; V gene: TRBV5-1; clone size: -; CDR3 protein: CASSLMGQGLNEQFF; CDR3 DNA: TGCGCCAGCAGCTTGATGGGACAGGGGTTAAATGAGCAGTTCTTC
D gene: -; CDR3 length: 14; J gene: TRBJ2-1; V gene: TRBV7-2; clone size: -; CDR3 protein: CASSLGTSWNEQFF; CDR3 DNA: TGTGCCAGCAGCTTAGGAACTTCCTGGAATGAGCAGTTCTTC
D gene: -; CDR3 length: 11; J gene: TRBJ1-2; V gene: TRBV20-1; clone size: -; CDR3 protein: CSAFQTGGYTF; CDR3 DNA: TGCAGTGCCTTCCAGACGGGGGGCTACACCTTC
D gene: -; CDR3 length: 16; J gene: TRBJ1-1; V gene: TRBV27; clone size: -; CDR3 protein: CASSSGVGRGNTEAFF; CDR3 DNA: TGTGCCAGCAGTAGTGGAGTCGGTAGGGGGAACACTGAAGCTTTCTTT
D gene: -; CDR3 length: 17; J gene: TRBJ2-3; V gene: TRBV21-1; clone size: -; CDR3 protein: CASSKKKREAPSDTQYF; CDR3 DNA: TGTGCCAGCAGCAAAAAGAAGCGGGAGGCCCCTTCGGATACGCAGTATTTT
D gene: -; CDR3 length: 15; J gene: TRBJ1-5; V gene: TRBV6-6; clone size: -; CDR3 protein: CASSHAAVPHQPQHF; CDR3 DNA: TGTGCCTCATCACATGCCGCGGTGCCTCATCAGCCCCAGCATTTT
D gene: TRBD2; CDR3 length: 15; J gene: TRBJ2-5; V gene: TRBV5-4; clone size: -; CDR3 protein: CASSSSREGKETQYF; CDR3 DNA: TGTGCCAGCAGCTCTTCTCGGGAGGGTAAAGAGACCCAGTACTTC
D gene: -; CDR3 length: 16; J gene: TRBJ2-3; V gene: TRBV7-9; clone size: -; CDR3 protein: CASSLNGIPGTDTQYF; CDR3 DNA: TGTGCCAGCAGCTTAAACGGGATCCCCGGAACAGATACGCAGTATTTT
D gene: -; CDR3 length: 14; J gene: TRBJ1-5; V gene: TRBV21-1; clone size: -; CDR3 protein: CASSKEKGNQPQHF; CDR3 DNA: TGTGCCAGCAGCAAAGAGAAGGGGAATCAGCCCCAGCATTTT
D gene: TRBD1; CDR3 length: 17; J gene: TRBJ2-7; V gene: TRBV6-4; clone size: -; CDR3 protein: CASKDRGRPFQAYEQYF; CDR3 DNA: TGTGCCAGCAAGGACAGGGGCCGTCCATTTCAAGCCTACGAGCAGTACTTC
D gene: -; CDR3 length: 13; J gene: TRBJ1-2; V gene: TRBV19; clone size: -; CDR3 protein: CASSTGSNYGYTF; CDR3 DNA: TGTGCCAGCTCTACAGGGTCTAACTATGGCTACACCTTC
D gene: TRBD2; CDR3 length: 14; J gene: TRBJ2-1; V gene: TRBV30; clone size: -; CDR3 protein: CAWTSGRSGNEQFF; CDR3 DNA: TGTGCCTGGACTAGCGGGAGGAGTGGCAATGAGCAGTTCTTC
D gene: -; CDR3 length: 15; J gene: TRBJ1-3; V gene: TRBV28; clone size: -; CDR3 protein: CASSLVGASGNTIYF; CDR3 DNA: TGTGCCAGCAGTTTAGTGGGGGCGAGTGGAAACACCATATATTTT
D gene: TRBD1; CDR3 length: 15; J gene: TRBJ1-6; V gene: TRBV6-5; clone size: -; CDR3 protein: CASSYGTGADSPLHF; CDR3 DNA: TGTGCCAGCAGTTACGGGACAGGGGCGGATTCACCCCTCCACTTT
D gene: TRBD2; CDR3 length: 14; J gene: TRBJ2-7; V gene: TRBV5-4; clone size: -; CDR3 protein: CASSLGTSSYEQYF; CDR3 DNA: TGTGCCAGCAGCTTAGGGACTAGCTCCTACGAGCAGTACTTC
D gene: TRBD2; CDR3 length: 15; J gene: TRBJ2-3; V gene: TRBV7-2; clone size: few; CDR3 protein: CASSLLADSTDTQYF; CDR3 DNA: TGTGCCAGCAGCCTACTAGCGGATAGCACAGATACGCAGTATTTT
D gene: TRBD2; CDR3 length: 22; J gene: TRBJ2-7; V gene: TRBV10-3; clone size: -; CDR3 protein: CAISGGDPEASGSRISSYEQYF; CDR3 DNA: TGTGCCATCAGTGGGGGGGATCCGGAGGCTAGCGGAAGTAGAATCAGCTCCTACGAGCAGTACTTC
D gene: TRBD2; CDR3 length: 16; J gene: TRBJ2-5; V gene: TRBV30; clone size: -; CDR3 protein: CAWSRTSGSLRETQYF; CDR3 DNA: TGTGCCTGGAGCAGAACTAGCGGGAGTTTGCGTGAGACCCAGTACTTC
D gene: TRBD2; CDR3 length: 15; J gene: TRBJ2-5; V gene: TRBV5-5; clone size: -; CDR3 protein: CASSSTSSGQETQYF; CDR3 DNA: TGTGCCAGCAGCTCGACCTCTAGCGGCCAAGAGACCCAGTACTTC
D gene: TRBD1; CDR3 length: 16; J gene: TRBJ1-4; V gene: TRBV3-1/TRBV3-2; clone size: -; CDR3 protein: CASSKQGQGRNEKLFF; CDR3 DNA: TGTGCCAGCAGCAAACAGGGACAGGGGCGTAATGAAAAACTGTTTTTT
D gene: TRBD2; CDR3 length: 18; J gene: TRBJ2-7; V gene: TRBV15; clone size: once; CDR3 protein: CATSRDWSTSGSINEQYF; CDR3 DNA: TGTGCCACCAGCAGAGATTGGAGTACTAGCGGGAGTATCAACGAGCAGTACTTC